These 30 T cell receptor beta chains were sequenced from one sample in a study of blood T cell repertoires in COVID-19. Sequencing used immunoSEQ multiplex PCR; TCRdb keeps in-frame clones, though not all of them. This table holds some 170,000 clones, approximately 85% found once. Material: PBMCs or T cells enriched from blood (not recorded which). These receptors originate from a man aged 40-50 years who had recovered from COVID-19.

This sequence joins TRBV19 and TRBJ2-2; D gene uncertain. CDR1 and CDR2 from the germline V gene are LNHDA and SQIVND (reference sequence). The germline V and J ends were trimmed by 5 bases and 1 base, with 8 bases remaining between them. The length of the CDR3 is 14 residues. CDR3 residues: CASSFQWNTGELFF. CDR3 DNA sequence: TGTGCCAGTAGTTTCCAGTGGAACACCGGGGAGCTGTTTTTT.

The chain couples TRBV30 to TRBJ2-5, with D possibly being TRBD1 (5 bases). Germline loops: CDR1 GTSNPN, CDR2 SVGIG (reference sequence). CDR3 size: 12 residues. The V and J ends lost 4 bases and 5 bases respectively, with 11 bases between them. The CDR3 nucleotides read TGTGCCTGGAAGGGCAGGGCTGAGACCCAGTACTTC. Its translation: CAWKGRAETQYF.

Of note for this clone: In the same sample, other DNA sequences code for this CDR3. The rearrangement uses TRBV6-1 and TRBJ1-1; perhaps TRBD1 as D (5 bases). The CDR3 sequence is 14 residues long. Between the trimmed V and J ends, which lost 1 base and 5 bases, there was a span of 11 bases. Germline lookup yields CDR1 MNHNS and CDR2 SASEGT. The CDR3 region has the DNA TGTGCCAGCAGTGAAGATTTGGGGGGTACTGAAGCTTTCTTT. Translated, it gives CASSEDLGGTEAFF.

The chain employs TRBV7-4 and TRBJ2-7, with D unresolved. The ends were cut back, 1 base at V and 0 bases at J, with 16 bases in the middle. The germline CDR1 and CDR2 sequences are SGHVT and SQSDAQ. The CDR3 totals 17 residues. The CDR3 loop is CASSLVVLSPGSYEQYF. CDR3 DNA sequence: TGTGCCAGCAGCTTAGTTGTCCTCTCACCAGGCTCCTACGAGCAGTACTTC.

This rearrangement joins TRBV2 to TRBJ1-4; 7 positions agree with TRBD1. The ends lost 7 bases at V and 3 bases at J; junction bases unmatched: 8. CDR3 length: 15 residues. Looked up from germline, CDR1 is SNHLY and CDR2 is FYNNEI. CDR3 coding DNA: TGTGCCAGCAAGACATCCGGGACAGCTAATGAAAAACTGTTTTTT. Encoded protein: CASKTSGTANEKLFF.

This chain uses TRBV30 with TRBJ1-4; 9 bases are shared with TRBD1. The CDR3 runs to 16 residues. V shed 0 bases, J shed 6 bases, and the junction held 8 bases outside the gene matches. Germline V lookup: CDR1 GTSNPN, CDR2 SVGIG (reference sequence). CDR3 bases: TGTGCCTGGAGTGTAGGGAGCGGACAGGGGTATGAAAAACTGTTTTTT. It specifies CAWSVGSGQGYEKLFF.

The chain couples TRBV29-1 to TRBJ1-4, with D perhaps TRBD1 (6 bases). The length of the CDR3 is 14 residues. Germline CDR1 SQVTM, CDR2 ANQGSEA. V gave up 1 base and J gave up 7 bases, with 13 bases separating them. CDR3 DNA sequence: TGCAGCGTTGAAGCCGTGGGGGCCTCTGAAAAACTGTTTTTT. This gives the protein CSVEAVGASEKLFF.

The V call is TRBV10-3, the J call TRBJ2-1; TRBD2 matches at 9 bases. V dropped 7 bases and J dropped 4; count of bases not matched to a gene: 11. This CDR3 has 16 residues. Germline V gives CDR1 ENHRY, CDR2 SYGVKD. In DNA form, the CDR3 reads TGTGCCATCAAGCCTGCTCGGACTAGCGATTACAATGAGCAGTTCTTC. Its protein product is CAIKPARTSDYNEQFF.

Here the CDR3 reads CASSLQGAETQYF. The CDR3 DNA is TGTGCCAGCAGCCTACAGGGCGCAGAGACCCAGTACTTC. The chain recombines TRBV5-5 with TRBJ2-5, with a weak D call TRBD1 (6 bases). V lost 4 bases and J 4 bases, leaving 11 bases between the germline ends. CDR3 length equals 13 residues. Germline V gives CDR1 SGHKS, CDR2 YYEKEE (reference sequence).

This clone was seen just once. The chain recombines TRBV2 with TRBJ2-6; D remains unclear. The V gene lost 5 bases and the J gene lost 2 bases, with 10 bases spanning the gap. CDR1 and CDR2 from the germline V gene are SNHLY and FYNNEI. CDR3 size: 15 residues. The CDR3 is CASSNSQTGANVLTF. The CDR3 DNA follows: TGTGCCAGCAGTAATTCCCAAACTGGGGCCAACGTCCTGACTTTC.

On this clone: The same CDR3 also results from other DNA sequences found in this sample. The CDR3 DNA reads as TGTGCCAGCAGTGCAGGGACAGGGACCTACGAGCAGTACTTC. Translation gives CASSAGTGTYEQYF. The chain recombines TRBV27 with TRBJ2-7; TRBD1 matches at 9 bases. CDR3 length: 14 amino acids. The germline gives CDR1 MNHEY, CDR2 SMNVEV (reference sequence). Trimming at V came to 5 bases and at J to 2 bases, leaving 4 bases not matched to a gene.

The CDR3 nucleotides are TGCGCCAGCAGCGCGGACAGGGGCGATTACAATGAGCAGTTCTTC. Its protein product is CASSADRGDYNEQFF. This chain joins TRBV5-1 and TRBJ2-1, with 9 bases lining up with TRBD1. Germline CDR1 SGHRS, CDR2 YFSETQ. The CDR3 covers 15 residues. Germline trimming cut 4 bases from V and 4 bases from J; bases unmatched to any gene: 6.

V gene TRBV10-1 combines with J gene TRBJ2-2; the D gene is possibly TRBD2 (6 bases). CDR1 is WNHNN, CDR2 SYGVQD, per germline (reference sequence). Deletions cut 6 bases from V and 2 bases from J, with 16 bases between. CDR3 length: 16 amino acids. The chain's CDR3 is CASSPRRGRNTGELFF. DNA for the CDR3: TGCGCCAGCAGCCCCAGGCGGGGCCGAAACACCGGGGAGCTGTTTTTT.

V and J are TRBV28 and TRBJ2-5; D is ambiguous. From germline, CDR1 is MDHEN and CDR2 SYDVKM. The CDR3 length is 11 residues. Trimming took 5 bases from V and 5 from J, leaving 6 bases between them. The CDR3 DNA reads TGTGCCAGCAGTCTCGGGGAGACCCAGTACTTC. Translating it yields CASSLGETQYF.

The chain has TRBV27 and TRBJ1-4; unclear D gene. V gave up 4 bases and J gave up 4 bases, with 10 bases separating them. CDR1 is MNHEY, CDR2 SMNVEV, per germline (reference sequence). The CDR3 contains 14 residues. CDR3 coding DNA: TGTGCCAGCAGTTGGGGAGACCGTAATGAAAAACTGTTTTTT. Amino acids: CASSWGDRNEKLFF. Full variable domain (remainder filled in from reference TRBV27 and TRBJ1-4): EAQVTQNPRYLITVTGKKLTVTCSQNMNHEYMSWYRQDPGLGLRQIYYSMNVEVTDKGDVPEGYKVSRKEKRNFPLILESPSPNQTSLYFCASSWGDRNEKLFFGSGTQLSVL.

This chain uses TRBV5-1 with TRBJ2-5, with D tentatively TRBD2 (6 bases). Germline V CDR1 and CDR2: SGHRS, YFSETQ. Trimming took off 3 bases at V and 4 bases at J, with 13 bases between the two ends. The CDR3 covers 14 residues. CDR3 nucleotides: TGCGCCAGCAGCTGGGTGGAGGGAAGAGAGACCCAGTACTTC. Translated: CASSWVEGRETQYF.

This rearrangement joins TRBV6-5 to TRBJ2-1; D gene ambiguous. Trimming stripped 6 bases from V and 6 bases from J, with 6 bases between. Germline CDR1 and CDR2: MNHEY and SVGAGI. CDR3 size: 11 residues. In DNA form, the CDR3 reads TGTGCCAGCAGACTCCTCAATGAGCAGTTCTTC. Protein product: CASRLLNEQFF.

The genes are TRBV10-1 and TRBJ2-3; 13 positions agree with TRBD2. V gave up 6 bases and J gave up 1 base; unmatched junction bases: 4. This CDR3 has 16 residues. The germline gives CDR1 WNHNN, CDR2 SYGVQD (reference sequence). The CDR3 DNA reads TGCGCCAGCAGCGGGGGACTAGCGGGGCGCACAGATACGCAGTATTTT. This codes for CASSGGLAGRTDTQYF.

DNA for the CDR3: TGTGCCAGTAGTCCGCGGGATGCCGGGACAGGGAGGAACGAGCAGTACTTC. Its translation is CASSPRDAGTGRNEQYF. The rearrangement uses TRBV19 and TRBJ2-7, with 9 bases identical to TRBD1. CDR1 LNHDA and CDR2 SQIVND come from the germline V gene (reference sequence). The V gene end was trimmed by 5 bases and the J gene end by 5 bases; junction bases not matched to a gene: 16. The CDR3 is 17 amino acids.

CDR3 in amino acids: CASSAPSTDTQYF. In nucleotides, the CDR3 is TGCGCCAGCAGCGCGCCTAGCACAGATACGCAGTATTTT. This chain uses TRBV5-1 with TRBJ2-3; unclear D gene. This CDR3 contains 13 residues. The germline V gene encodes CDR1 SGHRS and CDR2 YFSETQ. Deletions cut 4 bases from V and 0 bases from J, with 6 bases between.

The chain couples TRBV5-1 to TRBJ2-3; possible D gene TRBD1, 5 bases. The germline CDR1 and CDR2 sequences are SGHRS and YFSETQ. CDR3 length: 14 amino acids. V shed 0 bases and J shed 4 bases, with 9 bases lying between them. The CDR3: CASSLEGSPDTQYF. The CDR3 DNA sequence: TGCGCCAGCAGCTTGGAGGGGTCCCCAGATACGCAGTATTTT.

Only one count was recorded for this clone. The J gene is TRBJ1-2, the V gene TRBV5-1; D unclear. Germline CDR1 is SGHRS and CDR2 is YFSETQ. The CDR3 extends over 13 amino acids. V gave up 4 bases and J gave up 5 bases, with 12 bases separating them. CDR3 nucleotide sequence: TGCGCCAGCAGCCCCGACTTCGAATATGGCTACACCTTC. Protein product: CASSPDFEYGYTF.

This clone was detected only a few times. V gene TRBV20-1 combines with J gene TRBJ2-3; tentative D call: TRBD2 (5 bases). CDR1 DFQATT and CDR2 SNEGSKA come from the germline V gene (reference sequence). V was shortened by 3 bases and J by 6 bases, with 13 bases between the two germline ends. The CDR3 totals 13 residues. In DNA, the CDR3 is TGCAGTGCTAGTGGCCTAGCAGGCGATACGCAGTATTTT. It encodes CSASGLAGDTQYF.

This chain's CDR3 is CASSLTGGEGTEAFF. As DNA, the CDR3 is TGTGCCAGCAGCTTAACAGGGGGCGAAGGCACTGAAGCTTTCTTT. This rearrangement joins TRBV7-3 to TRBJ1-1; TRBD1 agrees at 7 bases. Unmatched junction bases numbered 5, after V lost 0 bases and J lost 4 bases. The CDR3 length is 15 residues. Germline lookup yields CDR1 SGHTA and CDR2 FQGTGA. Combining the CDR3 with reference TRBV7-3 and TRBJ1-1 gives the whole variable domain GAGVSQTPSNKVTEKGKYVELRCDPISGHTALYWYRQSLGQGPEFLIYFQGTGAADDSGLPNDRFFAVRPEGSVSTLKIQRTERGDSAVYLCASSLTGGEGTEAFFGQGTRLTVV.

The chain is built from TRBV5-1 and TRBJ1-2; unclear D gene. The germline gives CDR1 SGHRS, CDR2 YFSETQ. The CDR3 is 13 amino acids. Deletions cut 0 bases from V and 3 bases from J, with 6 bases between. The DNA for the CDR3 is TGCGCCAGCAGCTTGGGGGGAGACTATGGCTACACCTTC. Protein product: CASSLGGDYGYTF.

The chain combines TRBV18 with TRBJ1-6, with D unresolved. V was cut by 3 bases and J by 7 bases, with 10 bases left in between. The CDR3 covers 14 residues. From germline, CDR1 is KGHSH and CDR2 LQKENI. CDR3 nucleotide sequence: TGTGCCAGCTCACCGGTACCGAGGAATTCACCCCTCCACTTT. Amino acid sequence: CASSPVPRNSPLHF.

The chain employs TRBV9 and TRBJ1-5; no firm D call. The V and J ends lost 3 bases and 2 bases respectively, with 9 bases between them. The CDR3 runs 14 residues. Germline V gene data show CDR1 as SGDLS and CDR2 as YYNGEE. The CDR3 here is CASSETLGNQPQHF. The DNA of the CDR3 is TGTGCCAGCAGCGAGACATTAGGCAATCAGCCCCAGCATTTT.

V gene TRBV14 combines with J gene TRBJ1-6; 9 nucleotides align to TRBD1. The CDR3 consists of 15 residues. Germline values: CDR1 SGHDN, CDR2 FVKESK. V shed 2 bases and J 9 bases; nucleotides not matched to a gene: 5. CDR3: CASSQIQGAASPLHF. The CDR3 nucleotides are TGTGCCAGCAGCCAAATACAGGGGGCAGCTTCACCCCTCCACTTT.

The chain employs TRBV13 and TRBJ1-1; 8 bases align to TRBD1. Germline CDR1 and CDR2: PRHDT and FYEKMQ (reference sequence). The CDR3 runs to 15 residues. J was trimmed by 0 bases and V by 5 bases; bases with no gene match: 5. The CDR3 sequence is CASSPGQGMNTEAFF. CDR3 DNA: TGTGCCAGCAGCCCTGGACAGGGAATGAACACTGAAGCTTTCTTT. The full variable domain, its missing parts supplied by reference TRBV13 and TRBJ1-1, is AAGVIQSPRHLIKEKRETATLKCYPIPRHDTVYWYQQGPGQDPQFLISFYEKMQSDKGSIPDRFSAQQFSDYHSELNMSSLELGDSALYFCASSPGQGMNTEAFFGQGTRLTVV.

The chain couples TRBV7-9 to TRBJ2-1; D might be TRBD1 (6 bases). The V end was cut by 1 base, the J end by 6 bases, with 13 bases between. Germline V gene lookup returns CDR1 SEHNR and CDR2 FQNEAQ (reference sequence). The CDR3 covers 15 residues. CDR3 protein: CASSLVPQQGNEQFF. In DNA, the CDR3 is TGTGCCAGCAGCTTAGTCCCGCAACAGGGCAATGAGCAGTTCTTC.